The clone carrying this T cell receptor beta chain came up once. This entry comes from a study of T-cell memory formation after mild COVID-19. Via MiXCR, TCRdb re-called the 5' RACE reads, giving one row per CDR3 protein. The sample contains 130,000 to 150,000 distinct CDR3 sequences, 15% to 20% of which appear only once. The V gene's germline CDR1 is DFQATT and CDR2 SNEGSKA (reference sequence). V gave up 7 bases and J gave up 8 bases, with 20 bases separating them. The CDR3 spans 13 residues. This receptor was taken from an adult woman who had mild COVID-19 (a few samples of this study predate the infection). Cell type and time point are not known. The sample was PBMCs or a T cell subset sorted from them (not recorded which). The rearrangement joins TRBV20-1 to TRBJ1-2; a weak D match, TRBD1 (6 bases). The CDR3 DNA reads TGCAGTGTCCGGAGGGGGACCTCAGGGGGCTACACCTTC. It yields the protein CSVRRGTSGGYTF.